The clone carrying this TCR beta chain was seen more than once but under ten times. Germline V gene data show CDR1 as KGHSH and CDR2 as LQKENI. V shed 2 bases and J shed 2 bases, with 12 bases lying between them. This CDR3 is built from 15 residues. The sample is drawn from a study of blood T cell repertoires in COVID-19. Study in general: The origin of the acute and convalescent COVID-19 samples was the United States, Italy and Spain. Nucleic acid was either cDNA or gDNA, and it came from T cells, B-cell-depleted T cells, or PBMCs.

In the original processing: Nucleated cell number was recorded as an estimate derived from reference gene primer amplification. The repertoire was sequenced with immunoSEQ multiplex PCR; TCRdb's copy has only in-frame clones and lacks some. The V and J calls and clone size were taken over from that table, and D and trimming were inferred from the DNA. The table lists over 70,000 clones, 80% of them singletons. The TCR comes from a man in his 70s who had recovered from COVID-19. V and J are TRBV18 and TRBJ1-1; tentative D call: TRBD1 (6 bases). Material for sequencing was peripheral blood. Here the CDR3 reads CASSPTVQGNTEAFF. The CDR3 region has the DNA TGTGCCAGCTCACCAACCGTACAGGGAAACACTGAAGCTTTCTTT.